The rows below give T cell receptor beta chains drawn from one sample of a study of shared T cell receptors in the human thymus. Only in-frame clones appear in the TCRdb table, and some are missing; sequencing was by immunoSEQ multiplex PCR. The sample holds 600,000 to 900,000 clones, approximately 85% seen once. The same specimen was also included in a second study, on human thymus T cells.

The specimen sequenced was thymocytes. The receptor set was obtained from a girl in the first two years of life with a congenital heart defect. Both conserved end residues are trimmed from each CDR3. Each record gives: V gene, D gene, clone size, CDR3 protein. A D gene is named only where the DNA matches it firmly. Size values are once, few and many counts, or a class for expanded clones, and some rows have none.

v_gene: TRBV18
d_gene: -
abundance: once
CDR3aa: ASSPGSGGKLF

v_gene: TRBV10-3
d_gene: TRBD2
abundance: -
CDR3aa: AISGPSSGSSYEQY

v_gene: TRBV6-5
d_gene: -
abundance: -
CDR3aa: ASSYSRWRVHEQY

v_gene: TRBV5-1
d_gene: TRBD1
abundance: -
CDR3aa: ASSPRQGRGEAF

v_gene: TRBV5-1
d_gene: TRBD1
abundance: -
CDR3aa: ASSFRQGETQY

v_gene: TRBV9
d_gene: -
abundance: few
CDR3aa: ASSVGGSRGNTIY

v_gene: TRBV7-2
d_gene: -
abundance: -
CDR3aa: ASSLEGAYEQY

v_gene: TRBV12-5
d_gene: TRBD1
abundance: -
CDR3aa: ASGPLAGTGAYNEQF

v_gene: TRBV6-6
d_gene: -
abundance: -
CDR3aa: ASRHPPDSQETQY

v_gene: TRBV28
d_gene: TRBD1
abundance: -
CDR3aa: ASRRLPQGALGYT

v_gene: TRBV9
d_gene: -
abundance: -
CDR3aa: ASSPPQGGLYGYT

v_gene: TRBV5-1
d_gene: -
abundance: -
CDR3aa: ASSLLYGQTKAF

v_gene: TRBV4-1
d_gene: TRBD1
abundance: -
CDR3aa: ASSQAHGQGHNGYT

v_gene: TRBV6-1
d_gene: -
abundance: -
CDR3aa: ASRVGAHNEKLF

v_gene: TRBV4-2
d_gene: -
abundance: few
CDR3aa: ASSQPQDSPYEQY

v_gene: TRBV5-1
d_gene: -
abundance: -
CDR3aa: ASSWGDRAMKMNTEAF

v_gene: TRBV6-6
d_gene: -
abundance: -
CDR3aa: ASRAPGTDTQY

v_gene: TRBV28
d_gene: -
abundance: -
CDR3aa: ASSLILSGYKDGYT

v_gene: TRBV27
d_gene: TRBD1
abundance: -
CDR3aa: ASSFGGSRGLRHYGYT

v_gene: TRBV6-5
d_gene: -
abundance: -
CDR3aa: ASKIEANEKLF

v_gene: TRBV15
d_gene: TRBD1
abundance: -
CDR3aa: ATSRDEGQLPKRQSGYT

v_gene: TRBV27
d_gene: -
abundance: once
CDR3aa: ASSPPVRGPPHEQY

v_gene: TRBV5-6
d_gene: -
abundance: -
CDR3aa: ASSLVTVRLTYGYT